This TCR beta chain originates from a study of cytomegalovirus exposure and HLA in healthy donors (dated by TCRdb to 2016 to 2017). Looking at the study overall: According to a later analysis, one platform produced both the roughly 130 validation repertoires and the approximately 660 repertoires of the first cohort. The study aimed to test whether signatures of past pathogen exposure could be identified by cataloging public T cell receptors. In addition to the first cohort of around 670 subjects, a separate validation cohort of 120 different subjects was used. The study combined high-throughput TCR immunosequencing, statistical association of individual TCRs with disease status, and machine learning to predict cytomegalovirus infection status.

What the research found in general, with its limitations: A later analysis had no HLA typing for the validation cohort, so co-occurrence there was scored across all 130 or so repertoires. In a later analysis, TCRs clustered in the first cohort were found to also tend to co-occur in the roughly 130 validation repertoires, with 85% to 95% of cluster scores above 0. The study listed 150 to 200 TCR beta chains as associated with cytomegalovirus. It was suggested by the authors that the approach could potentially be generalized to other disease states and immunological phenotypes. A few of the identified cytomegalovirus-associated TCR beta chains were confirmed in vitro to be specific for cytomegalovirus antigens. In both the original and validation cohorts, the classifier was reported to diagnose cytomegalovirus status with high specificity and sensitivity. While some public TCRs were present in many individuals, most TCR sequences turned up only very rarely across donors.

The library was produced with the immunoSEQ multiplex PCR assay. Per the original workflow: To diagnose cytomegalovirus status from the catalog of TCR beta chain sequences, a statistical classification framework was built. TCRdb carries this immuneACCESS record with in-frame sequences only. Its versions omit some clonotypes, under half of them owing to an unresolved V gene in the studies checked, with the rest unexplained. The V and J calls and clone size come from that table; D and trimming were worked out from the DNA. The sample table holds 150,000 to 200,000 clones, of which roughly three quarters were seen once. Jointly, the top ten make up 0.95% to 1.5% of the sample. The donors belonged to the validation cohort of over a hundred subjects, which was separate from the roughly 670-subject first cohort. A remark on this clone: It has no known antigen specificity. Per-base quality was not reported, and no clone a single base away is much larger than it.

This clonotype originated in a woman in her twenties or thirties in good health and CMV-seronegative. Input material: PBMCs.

The CDR3 region reads CASSRTSGYNEQFF. The nucleotide sequence is TGTGCCAGTAGTCGGACTAGCGGATACAATGAGCAGTTCTTC. The chain is encoded by TRBV19 joined to TRBJ2-1; 10 of the junction bases match TRBD2. Looking up the germline V gene (reference sequence) yields CDR1 LNHDA and CDR2 SQIVND. From V the trimming removes 5 bases and from J it removes 4 bases, while the gene matches leave 2 bases of the junction unaccounted for. From its cysteine to its phenylalanine, the CDR3 spans 14 amino acids. This entry keeps only the CDR3 DNA: 42 bases, framed from base 1.